The entry below gives a single T cell receptor beta chain sequence along with its context. Antigen: not known. The identical CDR3 is also encoded by other nucleotide sequences in the sample. Profiled with immunoSEQ multiplex PCR; TCRdb holds only in-frame clones, not every one. The sample lists roughly 100,000 clones, 70% to 90% seen once, with around 3.5% in the top ten. The entry originates in a study of T cell responses to AZD1222 COVID-19 vaccine. Findings and caveats of the study: Repertoires were obtained only post-peak T cell response. Distributed over spike, vaccine-associated CD4 TCRs predominated at 160-218 and 743-854. Rises in breadth and depth of Spike-specific TCRs came after two AZD1222 doses.

Germline V gives CDR1 MDHEN, CDR2 SYDVKM. The V end lost 3 bases, the J end lost 0 bases, and 8 bases lay between the germline ends. The CDR3 covers 14 residues. This material consisted of peripheral blood, taken on day 0 of AZD1222 vaccination. The chain couples TRBV28 to TRBJ1-1; D not resolved. The clonotype comes from an adult in good health. CDR3 in DNA: TGTGCCAGCAGTTTGAGAGGGATGAACACTGAAGCTTTCTTT. Translated: CASSLRGMNTEAFF.